This T cell receptor beta chain was identified in a study of identical twins. TCRdb re-called the 5' RACE reads through MiXCR, storing one row per CDR3 protein. The sample yields hundreds of thousands of distinct CDR3 sequences, less than 9% seen once. Germline V lookup: CDR1 MNHNY, CDR2 SVGAGI (reference sequence). V was pared by 8 bases and J by 7 bases, with 2 bases of the junction left unmatched. The CDR3 totals 13 residues. These sequences were also reported in another study, on yellow fever vaccine responses in identical twins.

This receptor was identified in a woman aged 18-29 years in good health. The genes are TRBV6-6 and TRBJ2-1, with 13 bases aligning to TRBD2. Sequenced material: PBMCs. The CDR3 spells CASAGLAGNEQFF. The CDR3, as DNA: TGTGCCAGCGCGGGACTAGCGGGGAATGAGCAGTTCTTC.